The TCR beta chain under discussion was sequenced for a study of blood T cell repertoires in COVID-19. Study details: There were acute and convalescent COVID-19 samples, and they came from the United States, Italy and Spain. In each case, the material was cDNA or gDNA derived from T cells, B-cell-depleted T cells, or PBMCs.

Of note for this clone: This specimen includes other DNA sequences encoding the same CDR3.

Followed over time, Seattle patients had been enrolled while infection was active. Trimming left V 4 bases short and J 2 bases short, with 9 bases between. Germline CDR1 and CDR2: SGDLS and YYNGEE. The CDR3 is 13 residues long. Original handling: Estimation of nucleated cell counts relied on the amplification of reference gene primers. Only in-frame clones appear in the TCRdb table, and some are missing; sequencing was by immunoSEQ multiplex PCR. The DNA gave D and trimming, while V, J and clone size come from that table. The sample lists under 250,000 clones; roughly 86% were seen once. The specimen was peripheral blood. The chain uses TRBV9 and TRBJ1-1, with a possible D match to TRBD1 (6 bases). This sequence originates from a woman older than 75 with COVID-19, enrolled during active disease. CDR3 nucleotides: TGTGCCAGCAGCTGGACAGTCAACACTGAAGCTTTCTTT. It is translated as CASSWTVNTEAFF. Filled out from reference TRBV9 and TRBJ1-1, the complete variable domain reads DSGVTQTPKHLITATGQRVTLRCSPRSGDLSVYWYQQSLDQGLQFLIQYYNGEERAKGNILERFSAQQFPDLHSELNLSSLELGDSALYFCASSWTVNTEAFFGQGTRLTVV.